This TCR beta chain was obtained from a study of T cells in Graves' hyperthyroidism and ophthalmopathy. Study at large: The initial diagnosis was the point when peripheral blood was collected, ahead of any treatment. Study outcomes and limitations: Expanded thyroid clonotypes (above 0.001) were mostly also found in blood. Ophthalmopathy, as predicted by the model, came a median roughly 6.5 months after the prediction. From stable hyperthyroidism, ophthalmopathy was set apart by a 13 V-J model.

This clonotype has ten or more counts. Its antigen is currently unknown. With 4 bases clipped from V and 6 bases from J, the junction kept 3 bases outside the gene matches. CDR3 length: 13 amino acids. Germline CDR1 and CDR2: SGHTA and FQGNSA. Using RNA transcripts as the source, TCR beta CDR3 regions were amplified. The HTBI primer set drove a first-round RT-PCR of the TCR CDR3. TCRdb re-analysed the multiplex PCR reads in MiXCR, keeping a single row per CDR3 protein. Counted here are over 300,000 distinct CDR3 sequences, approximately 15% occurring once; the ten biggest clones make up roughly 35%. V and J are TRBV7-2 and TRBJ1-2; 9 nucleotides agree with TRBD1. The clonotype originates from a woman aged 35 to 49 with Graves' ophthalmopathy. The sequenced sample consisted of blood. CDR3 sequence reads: CASSYRTGDGYTF. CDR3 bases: TGTGCCAGCAGCTATCGGACAGGGGATGGCTACACCTTC.